Presented here are 22 T cell receptor beta chains from one specimen sequenced in a study of human T cells and chemical hapten exposure. Stated time point: patch test 3, about 24 weeks after DPC sensitization. The treatment denotes: therapeutic diphenylcyclopropenone sensitization with weekly scalp DPC. Extraction of total RNA was performed on unfractionated whole blood. TCRdb ran MiXCR on the RACE reads and lists one entry per CDR3 protein. The table has almost 40,000 distinct CDR3 sequences, more than 8% seen once. The starting material was whole blood, obtained in connection with sensitization to the hapten diphenylcyclopropenone (DPC). The receptors here all came from a man aged 45-60 years with alopecia areata. Some clones in this sample may be carry-over from other donors' samples.

In its sample, this clonotype was seen many times. Written as DNA, the CDR3 is TGTGCCAGCAGCTTGGGACTGAACAATCAGCCCCAGCATTTT. It codes for CASSLGLNNQPQHF. This rearrangement joins TRBV5-4 to TRBJ1-5; D unresolved. Germline lookup yields CDR1 SGHNT and CDR2 YYREEE (reference sequence). Trimming stripped 0 bases from V and 3 bases from J, with 7 bases between. The CDR3 spans 14 residues.

This clonotype came up a few times. The rearrangement joins TRBV18 to TRBJ2-7, with 9 bases matching TRBD2. This CDR3 spans 16 amino acids. V was clipped by 5 bases and J by 1 base; unmatched bases: 9. CDR1 is KGHSH and CDR2 is LQKENI in the germline V gene. CDR3 loop: CASSTGGLAGSYEQYF. CDR3 nucleotide sequence: TGTGCCAGCTCAACCGGGGGGCTAGCGGGATCCTACGAGCAGTACTTC.

This clonotype was detected ten times or more. The V gene is TRBV5-1, the J gene TRBJ1-1; D unresolved. Germline loops: CDR1 SGHRS, CDR2 YFSETQ. The CDR3 sequence is 13 residues long. The germline V and J ends were trimmed by 0 bases and 1 base, with 4 bases remaining between them. Here the CDR3 reads CASSLGSNTEAFF. In DNA, the CDR3 is TGCGCCAGCAGCTTGGGCTCGAACACTGAAGCTTTCTTT.

The chain couples TRBV4-3 to TRBJ2-7; 7 nucleotides align to TRBD2. Germline V gene lookup returns CDR1 LGHNA and CDR2 YSLEER. This CDR3 is 15 amino acids long. J was trimmed by 2 bases and V by 0 bases; bases with no gene match: 4. The DNA of the CDR3 is TGCGCCAGCAGCCAAGACGTGGGAGGGCCCTACGAGCAGTACTTC. Translated, it gives CASSQDVGGPYEQYF.

The gene calls are TRBV20-1 and TRBJ2-3; 11 nucleotides agree with TRBD1. Germline loops: CDR1 DFQATT, CDR2 SNEGSKA (reference sequence). Trimming at V came to 6 bases and at J to 4 bases, leaving 12 bases not matched to a gene. This CDR3 is built from 16 residues. CDR3: CSAGGQGERGADTQYF. DNA for the CDR3: TGCAGTGCCGGGGGACAGGGGGAAAGAGGGGCAGATACGCAGTATTTT.

This clonotype was found a few times. The chain joins TRBV3-1 to TRBJ2-1; D gene unclear. The V end was cut by 6 bases, the J end by 9 bases, with 18 bases between. This CDR3 comprises 14 residues. Germline V gives CDR1 LGHDT, CDR2 YNNKEL (reference sequence). CDR3 sequence reads: CASSPRSLVSEQFF. The CDR3 region has the DNA TGTGCCAGCAGTCCAAGATCTCTAGTGAGTGAGCAGTTCTTC.

In its sample, this clonotype was seen a few times. The chain combines TRBV28 with TRBJ2-7; unclear D gene. The CDR3 runs 13 residues. V lost 3 bases, J lost 7 bases, and 13 bases lay in between. The germline V gene encodes CDR1 MDHEN and CDR2 SYDVKM. In nucleotides, the CDR3 is TGTGCCAGCAGTTTTGAACGGAGCAGAGAGCAGTACTTC. It translates to CASSFERSREQYF.

CDR3 sequence (DNA): TGTGCCAGCAGCGTAGGATGGGGGGCGGCCTACGAGCAGTACTTC. Protein sequence: CASSVGWGAAYEQYF. This chain connects TRBV9 to TRBJ2-7, with D possibly being TRBD1 or TRBD2 (6 bases each). Germline-derived CDR1 and CDR2 are SGDLS and YYNGEE. CDR3 length equals 15 residues. V lost 0 bases and J 2 bases, leaving 12 bases between the germline ends.

There are many counts of this clonotype. The gene calls are TRBV10-1 and TRBJ1-5; 8 bases map to TRBD1. The germline V gene encodes CDR1 WNHNN and CDR2 SYGVQD (reference sequence). Unmatched junction bases numbered 4, after V lost 5 bases and J lost 1 base. This CDR3 has 15 amino acids. The CDR3 DNA sequence: TGCGCCAGCAGTTCAGACAGGGGAAGCAATCAGCCCCAGCATTTT. Amino acid sequence: CASSSDRGSNQPQHF.

V gene TRBV7-6 combines with J gene TRBJ2-5; 11 positions match TRBD2. CDR1 SGHVS and CDR2 FNYEAQ come from the germline V gene. The CDR3 totals 15 residues. The V and J ends lost 6 bases and 2 bases, in that order; junction bases with no gene match: 5. The CDR3 DNA sequence: TGTGCCAGCAGAATAGCGGGAGGGCTACAAGAGACCCAGTACTTC. Amino acids: CASRIAGGLQETQYF.

The table lists this clonotype with many counts. The chain uses TRBV5-1 and TRBJ2-1; possibly TRBD1 or TRBD2 for D (5 bases each). The CDR3 runs to 21 residues. Per germline, CDR1 SGHRS and CDR2 YFSETQ. The ends were cut back, 0 bases at V and 2 bases at J, with 27 bases in the middle. The CDR3 here is CASSLVAAPAPPRGTYNEQFF. DNA of the CDR3: TGCGCCAGCAGCTTGGTGGCAGCTCCAGCCCCACCGAGGGGCACCTACAATGAGCAGTTCTTC.

The chain employs TRBV10-3 and TRBJ2-2; 8 bases fit TRBD1. Germline V gene lookup returns CDR1 ENHRY and CDR2 SYGVKD. The V gene end was trimmed by 6 bases and the J gene end by 7 bases; junction bases not matched to a gene: 13. The CDR3 is made up of 16 amino acids. The CDR3 sequence: CAISPPGRGQGGELFF. The CDR3 DNA sequence: TGTGCCATCAGCCCGCCAGGCAGGGGGCAAGGCGGGGAGCTGTTTTTT.

This clonotype was recorded at least ten times. V is TRBV29-1 and J is TRBJ2-3; 12 nucleotides align to TRBD2. The CDR3 sequence is 15 residues long. Unmatched junction bases numbered 6, after V lost 6 bases and J lost 2 bases. In germline, CDR1 is SQVTM, CDR2 ANQGSEA. The CDR3 DNA follows: TGCAGCGTGGTCGGACTAGCGGGGTACACAGATACGCAGTATTTT. Translated: CSVVGLAGYTDTQYF.

This clonotype has just a few counts. CDR3 sequence: CASSYGLAGGTGELFF. DNA of the CDR3: TGTGCCAGCAGTTACGGTCTAGCGGGAGGTACCGGGGAGCTGTTTTTT. J is TRBJ2-2 and V is TRBV6-5, with 11 bases identical to TRBD2. Per germline, CDR1 MNHEY and CDR2 SVGAGI. This CDR3 is 16 amino acids long. V lost 2 bases, J lost 5 bases, and 4 bases stayed unmatched.

This clonotype occurred many times. The V and J genes are TRBV5-1 and TRBJ1-1; D remains unclear. CDR3 length: 14 residues. Germline assignment: CDR1 SGHRS and CDR2 YFSETQ. V was trimmed by 2 bases and J by 5 bases, leaving 13 bases between them. The CDR3 DNA reads TGCGCCAGCAGCTTTCTCGTTGCGGGAACTGAAGCTTTCTTT. This translates into CASSFLVAGTEAFF.

This clonotype was detected ten times or more. J is TRBJ2-6 and V is TRBV19, with 7 positions matching TRBD1. CDR1 is LNHDA, CDR2 SQIVND, per germline (reference sequence). This CDR3 is 17 amino acids long. Losses at the gene ends were 5 bases for V and 4 bases for J; bases not matched to a gene: 11. CDR3 loop: CASSPGTVGLGANVLTF. As DNA, the CDR3 is TGTGCCAGTAGTCCTGGGACAGTTGGCTTAGGGGCCAACGTCCTGACTTTC.

V usage is TRBV9 and J usage is TRBJ2-5; no clear D. V lost 4 bases, J lost 5 bases, and 12 bases lay in between. This CDR3 spans 13 amino acids. Germline CDR1 is SGDLS and CDR2 is YYNGEE. CDR3 nucleotide sequence: TGTGCCAGCAGCCCACCATCCCGTGAGACCCAGTACTTC. Its translation: CASSPPSRETQYF.

The gene calls are TRBV4-2 and TRBJ2-1, with D maybe TRBD2 (5 bases). V was pared by 4 bases and J by 6 bases, with 22 bases between. The CDR3 has 17 residues. Germline V gives CDR1 LGHNA, CDR2 YNFKEQ. CDR3 amino acids: CASSPRQRAGEINEQFF. The CDR3 DNA reads TGTGCCAGCAGCCCCCGACAACGGGCGGGTGAAATCAATGAGCAGTTCTTC.

The V and J genes are TRBV28 and TRBJ2-3; TRBD2 aligns across 8 bases. The CDR3 has 14 amino acids. Trimming at V came to 6 bases and at J to 4 bases, leaving 6 bases not matched to a gene. In germline, CDR1 is MDHEN, CDR2 SYDVKM. The CDR3 reads CASRGTRYPDTQYF. Here the CDR3 DNA reads TGTGCCAGCAGAGGGACTAGGTATCCAGATACGCAGTATTTT.

This chain links TRBV28 with TRBJ2-5; TRBD1 aligns across 9 bases. The length of the CDR3 is 15 residues. V gave up 5 bases and J gave up 4 bases; unmatched junction bases: 8. CDR1 is MDHEN and CDR2 is SYDVKM in the germline V gene. The CDR3 DNA follows: TGTGCCAGCAGTACCGCTGGACAGGGGAGAGAGACCCAGTACTTC. Amino acid sequence: CASSTAGQGRETQYF.

This clonotype has a count of ten or more. This chain connects TRBV10-3 to TRBJ2-4, with no clear D. There are 13 residues in the CDR3. The germline V gene has CDR1 ENHRY and CDR2 SYGVKD. With 7 bases removed from V and 8 bases from J, the gap between germline ends came to 15 bases. The CDR3 region has the DNA TGTGCCATCAAGGAAGCCGATGTTGACATTCAGTACTTC. This codes for CAIKEADVDIQYF.

V gene TRBV6-4 combines with J gene TRBJ2-3, with D perhaps being TRBD1 or TRBD2 (8 bases each). This CDR3 region has 14 residues. From germline, CDR1 is MRHNA and CDR2 SNTAGT. V shed 3 bases and J shed 6 bases, with 13 bases lying between them. CDR3 in amino acids: CASSDSGTGDTQYF. As DNA, the CDR3 is TGTGCCAGCAGTGATAGCGGGACAGGCGATACGCAGTATTTT.